This T cell receptor (beta chain) was profiled in a study of T cell changes during pregnancy in multiple sclerosis. Trimming cost V 3 bases and J 10 bases; bases outside gene matches: 6. The V gene's germline CDR1 is SNHLY and CDR2 FYNNEI. This CDR3 is built from 14 residues. The assay was immunoSEQ multiplex PCR, and TCRdb's table has in-frame clones only and misses some. There are 40,000 or so clones in the sample; roughly 90% occur only once, and 10% to 15% lies in the top ten. The sequencing used CD8+ T cells from peripheral blood mononuclear cells, collected in the first trimester of pregnancy. This sequence joins TRBV2 and TRBJ1-6; TRBD1 aligns across 7 bases. This TCR was recovered from a female donor with multiple sclerosis, enrolled in a pregnancy study. The CDR3 nucleotides read TGTGCCAGCAGTGATCGACAGGGTAGATCACCCCTCCACTTT. This codes for CASSDRQGRSPLHF.